The rows below give T cell receptor beta chains drawn from one sample of a study of shared clonotypes between healthy human individuals. Data came from immunoSEQ multiplex PCR; TCRdb stores just in-frame clones and leaves some out. The sample has approximately 700,000 clones; roughly 73% are singletons. Sequencing used memory CD4+ T cells sorted from blood. The receptors were gathered from a woman in her thirties in good health. Each CDR3 is given with its conserved first and last residue. A D gene is named only where the DNA matches it firmly. Clone size, where shown, is once, few, many, or a class for clones that have expanded.

D	J	length	size	V	CDR3	DNA
TRBD1	TRBJ2-5	14	.	TRBV7-8	CASSSAGGGETQYF	TGTGCCAGCAGCTCAGCAGGGGGCGGGGAGACCCAGTACTTC
.	TRBJ2-1	13	.	TRBV28	CASSEARGGEQFF	TGTGCCAGCAGCGAGGCCAGGGGCGGTGAGCAGTTCTTC
.	TRBJ2-7	13	.	TRBV5-1	CASSFRIAGEQYF	TGCGCCAGCAGCTTCAGGATCGCGGGCGAGCAGTACTTC
TRBD2	TRBJ2-7	15	few	TRBV28	CASSLWTSGRFEQYF	TGTGCCAGCAGTTTATGGACTAGCGGGAGGTTCGAGCAGTACTTC
.	TRBJ2-1	18	.	TRBV11-3	CASRLGMIADYSYNEQFF	TGTGCCAGCAGATTAGGCATGATCGCGGATTACTCCTACAATGAGCAGTTCTTC
.	TRBJ2-7	15	.	TRBV4-1	CASSHGQLIPYEQYF	TGCGCCAGCAGCCACGGACAGTTAATTCCGTACGAGCAGTACTTC
.	TRBJ1-5	15	.	TRBV2	CASIPETGVNQPQHF	TGTGCCAGCATTCCCGAGACAGGAGTTAACCAGCCCCAGCATTTT
.	TRBJ2-1	15	.	TRBV6-5	CASVRAGGKLNEQFF	TGTGCCAGCGTTCGGGCTGGCGGGAAATTGAATGAGCAGTTCTTC
.	TRBJ1-5	14	.	TRBV7-2	CASSLKVGNQPQHF	TGTGCCAGCAGCTTAAAAGTTGGCAATCAGCCCCAGCATTTT
.	TRBJ2-4	15	few	TRBV5-6	CASSLEVFAKNIQYF	TGTGCCAGCAGCTTGGAGGTGTTCGCCAAAAACATTCAGTACTTC
.	TRBJ2-7	14	.	TRBV19	CASSSASDRPEQYF	TGTGCCAGTAGTTCGGCCTCTGACCGCCCCGAGCAGTACTTC
.	TRBJ1-4	15	few	TRBV18	CASSPPRDGTERLFF	TGTGCCAGCTCACCACCCCGGGACGGCACTGAGAGACTGTTTTTT
.	TRBJ2-1	16	many	TRBV27	CASKESVADGPNEQFF	TGTGCCAGCAAGGAGTCGGTGGCGGATGGGCCCAATGAGCAGTTCTTC
TRBD1	TRBJ1-5	15	.	TRBV28	CASSLPGQRNQPQHF	TGTGCCAGCAGTTTACCGGGACAGAGAAATCAGCCCCAGCATTTT
.	TRBJ2-4	12	few	TRBV2	CASRTGTLGVNF	TGTGCCAGCAGGACCGGGACCCTGGGTGTGAACTTC
.	TRBJ1-3	16	.	TRBV5-1	CASSLAQGKSGNTIYF	TGCGCCAGCAGCTTGGCTCAGGGGAAATCTGGAAACACCATATATTTT
.	TRBJ2-3	13	.	TRBV7-2	CASGQSDTDTQYF	TGTGCCAGCGGTCAGTCCGACACAGATACGCAGTATTTT
.	TRBJ2-4	13	.	TRBV29-1	CSARSGVVNIQYF	TGCAGCGCCCGCTCGGGGGTTGTAAACATTCAGTACTTC
.	TRBJ1-5	16	.	TRBV7-2	CASSKDVGRASQPQHF	TGTGCCAGCAGCAAAGATGTGGGCAGAGCGAGTCAGCCCCAGCATTTT
.	TRBJ2-4	13	once	TRBV6-1	CASSGGAKNIQYF	TGTGCCAGCAGTGGCGGAGCCAAAAACATTCAGTACTTC
TRBD1	TRBJ2-1	17	.	TRBV4-2	CASSQAYRDRAYNEQFF	TGTGCCAGCAGCCAAGCGTACCGGGACAGGGCATACAATGAGCAGTTCTTC
TRBD1	TRBJ2-2	15	few	TRBV5-1	CASRWQNRGSGELFF	TGCGCCAGCAGGTGGCAGAACAGGGGGTCCGGGGAGCTGTTTTTT
.	TRBJ1-1	13	once	TRBV14	CASSPWMNTEAFF	TGTGCCAGCAGCCCTTGGATGAACACTGAAGCTTTCTTT
.	TRBJ2-4	12	.	TRBV5-6	CASSFRGGIQYF	TGTGCCAGCAGCTTTAGGGGTGGCATTCAGTACTTC
.	TRBJ1-1	11	.	TRBV6-1	CASTRRTEAFF	TGTGCCAGCACCAGGAGGACTGAAGCTTTCTTT
.	TRBJ1-5	13	few	TRBV6-5	CASSPGGNQPQHF	TGTGCCAGCAGCCCTGGGGGAAATCAGCCCCAGCATTTT
TRBD2	TRBJ2-5	15	.	TRBV5-1	CASRGLAGAEETQYF	TGCGCCAGCAGGGGACTAGCGGGAGCAGAGGAGACCCAGTACTTC
.	TRBJ1-4	15	.	TRBV25-1	CASSGLDKTNEKLFF	TGTGCCAGCAGTGGCCTTGACAAAACTAATGAAAAACTGTTTTTT
.	TRBJ1-2	14	.	TRBV11-2	CASSPPGADYGYTF	TGTGCCAGCAGCCCGCCGGGGGCGGACTATGGCTACACCTTC
.	TRBJ2-6	17	.	TRBV2	CASRRQPILSGANVLTF	TGTGCCAGCAGACGGCAGCCTATCCTCTCTGGGGCCAACGTCCTGACTTTC
.	TRBJ1-2	18	once	TRBV28	CASSLWLRRDTTDYGYTF	TGTGCCAGCAGTTTATGGTTGAGGCGGGACACCACCGACTATGGCTACACCTTC
TRBD1	TRBJ2-5	14	.	TRBV11-3	CASSPGTGVETQYF	TGTGCCAGCAGTCCCGGGACAGGGGTGGAGACCCAGTACTTC
.	TRBJ1-5	12	.	TRBV6-1	CASKGGNQPQHF	TGTGCCAGCAAAGGGGGAAATCAGCCCCAGCATTTT
TRBD2	TRBJ2-3	16	.	TRBV11-3	CASSLGTSGSTDTQYF	TGTGCCAGCAGCCTCGGGACTAGCGGCTCCACAGATACGCAGTATTTT
.	TRBJ1-2	13	.	TRBV4-1	CASSHQGHYGYTF	TGCGCCAGCAGTCATCAGGGGCACTATGGCTACACCTTC
.	TRBJ2-3	12	.	TRBV7-9	CASSLSGDTQYF	TGTGCCAGCAGCTTAAGTGGGGATACGCAGTATTTT
.	TRBJ1-2	12	few	TRBV5-1	CASSPDVYGYTF	TGCGCCAGCAGCCCTGATGTATATGGCTACACCTTC
TRBD1	TRBJ1-2	15	.	TRBV18	CASSPGQGGNYGYTF	TGTGCCAGCTCACCAGGACAGGGAGGCAACTATGGCTACACCTTC
TRBD2	TRBJ2-7	15	.	TRBV5-1	CASSLLPGLVTEQYF	TGCGCCAGCAGCCTACTCCCGGGACTAGTAACCGAGCAGTACTTC
.	TRBJ2-7	15	.	TRBV5-1	CASSLVAVQSYEQYF	TGCGCCAGCAGCTTGGTGGCCGTGCAGTCCTACGAGCAGTACTTC
.	TRBJ2-1	12	.	TRBV7-2	CASSSYRDREFF	TGTGCCAGCAGCTCATACAGGGACCGCGAGTTCTTC
TRBD2	TRBJ2-3	13	.	TRBV2	CASRLAGVDTQYF	TGTGCCAGCAGACTAGCGGGAGTGGATACGCAGTATTTT
TRBD1	TRBJ2-7	15	.	TRBV7-2	CASSGNRGASYEQYF	TGTGCCAGCAGCGGCAACAGGGGGGCCTCCTACGAGCAGTACTTC